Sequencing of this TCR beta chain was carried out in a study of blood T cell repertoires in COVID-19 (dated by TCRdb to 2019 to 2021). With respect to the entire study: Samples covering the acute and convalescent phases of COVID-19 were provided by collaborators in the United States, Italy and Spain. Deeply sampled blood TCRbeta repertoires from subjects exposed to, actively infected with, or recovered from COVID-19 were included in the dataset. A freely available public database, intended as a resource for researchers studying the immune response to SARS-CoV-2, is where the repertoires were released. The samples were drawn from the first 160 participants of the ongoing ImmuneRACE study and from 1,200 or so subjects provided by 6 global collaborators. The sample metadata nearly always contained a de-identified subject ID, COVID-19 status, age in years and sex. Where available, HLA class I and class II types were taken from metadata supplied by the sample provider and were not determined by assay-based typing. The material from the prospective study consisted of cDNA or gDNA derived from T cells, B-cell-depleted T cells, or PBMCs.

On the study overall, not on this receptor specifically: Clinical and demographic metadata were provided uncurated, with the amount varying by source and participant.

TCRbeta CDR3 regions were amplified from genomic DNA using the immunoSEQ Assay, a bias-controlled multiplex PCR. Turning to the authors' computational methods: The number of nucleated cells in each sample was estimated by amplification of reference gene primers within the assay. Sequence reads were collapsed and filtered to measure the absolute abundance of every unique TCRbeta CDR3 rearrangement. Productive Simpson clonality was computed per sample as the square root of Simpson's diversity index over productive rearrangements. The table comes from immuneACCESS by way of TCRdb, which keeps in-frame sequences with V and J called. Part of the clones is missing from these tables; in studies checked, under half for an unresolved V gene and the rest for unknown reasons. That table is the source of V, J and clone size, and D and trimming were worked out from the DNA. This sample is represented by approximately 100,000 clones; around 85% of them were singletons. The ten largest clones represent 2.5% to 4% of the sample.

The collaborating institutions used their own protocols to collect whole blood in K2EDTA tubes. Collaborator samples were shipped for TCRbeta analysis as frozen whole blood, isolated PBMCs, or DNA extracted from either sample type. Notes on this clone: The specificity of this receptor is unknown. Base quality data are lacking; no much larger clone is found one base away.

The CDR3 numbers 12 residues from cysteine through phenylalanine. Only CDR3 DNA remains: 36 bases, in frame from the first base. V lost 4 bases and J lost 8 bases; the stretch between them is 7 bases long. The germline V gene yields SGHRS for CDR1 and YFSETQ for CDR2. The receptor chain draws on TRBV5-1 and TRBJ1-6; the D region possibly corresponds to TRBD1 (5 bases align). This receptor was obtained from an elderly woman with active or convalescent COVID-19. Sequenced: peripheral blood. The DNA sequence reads TGCGCCAGCAGCCCGGGGGATTCACCCCTCCACTTT. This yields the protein CASSPGDSPLHF.